What follows are 17 T cell receptor beta chains derived from one specimen sequenced in a study of brain T cells in children with intractable seizures. Profiled with immunoSEQ multiplex PCR; TCRdb holds only in-frame clones, not every one. The repertoire holds about 22,000 clones, with roughly 94% as singletons. Source: peripheral blood, taken at surgery. These receptors originate from a boy younger than 18 with focal cortical dysplasia and intractable seizures.

The chain recombines TRBV9 with TRBJ1-2, with D perhaps matching TRBD1 (5 bases). The V end was cut by 0 bases, the J end by 3 bases, with 6 bases between. Germline V gives CDR1 SGDLS, CDR2 YYNGEE. This CDR3 is built from 13 residues. CDR3 DNA: TGTGCCAGCAGCGTAGCGACAGACTATGGCTACACCTTC. It translates to CASSVATDYGYTF.

This chain joins TRBV18 and TRBJ1-4, with 9 bases aligning to TRBD1. Germline CDR1 reads KGHSH; CDR2 reads LQKENI. The ends lost 6 bases at V and 4 bases at J; junction bases unmatched: 12. CDR3 length: 17 residues. CDR3 in DNA: TGTGCCAGCTCCCCGCTCGGGACAGGGACACTTAATGAAAAACTGTTTTTT. Protein sequence: CASSPLGTGTLNEKLFF.

The chain carries TRBV14 and TRBJ2-7; D possibly uses TRBD1 or TRBD2 (5 bases each). The CDR3 sequence is 17 residues long. Trimming shortened V by 0 bases and J by 6 bases, and 21 bases separated the two germline ends. Germline CDR1 and CDR2: SGHDN and FVKESK. Here the CDR3 DNA reads TGTGCCAGCAGCCAAGACCCGGGACCCGAGGAGCCACGCGAGCAGTACGTC. Translation gives CASSQDPGPEEPREQYV.

J is TRBJ2-1 and V is TRBV6-4; TRBD2 agrees at 7 bases. The germline gives CDR1 MRHNA, CDR2 SNTAGT. The CDR3 runs to 14 residues. The V gene end was trimmed by 3 bases and the J gene end by 8 bases; junction bases not matched to a gene: 7. The CDR3 coding sequence is TGTGCCAGCAGTGAAAGTTGGGGGGGGGATGAGCAGTTCTTC. This encodes CASSESWGGDEQFF.

The V and J genes are TRBV6-1 and TRBJ1-1; no definite D call. Germline CDR1 is MNHNS and CDR2 is SASEGT. CDR3 length: 14 residues. V lost 11 bases and J 0 bases, leaving 16 bases between the germline ends. The chain's CDR3 is CAVLRGLVNTEAFF. For the CDR3, the DNA is TGTGCCGTCCTCCGGGGATTGGTGAACACTGAAGCTTTCTTT.

This rearrangement joins TRBV7-8 to TRBJ2-7; D perhaps matches TRBD2 (6 bases). The V end was cut by 8 bases, the J end by 6 bases, with 17 bases between. Germline CDR1 and CDR2: SGHVS and FQNEAQ. The CDR3 runs 13 residues. This chain's CDR3 is CASGGTRRSEQYV. CDR3 sequence (DNA): TGTGCCAGCGGCGGGACGAGGAGAAGCGAGCAGTACGTC.

The V and J genes are TRBV9 and TRBJ1-1, with no clear D. V was pared by 6 bases and J by 2 bases, with 17 bases between. The CDR3 loop spans 15 amino acids. Germline V lookup: CDR1 SGDLS, CDR2 YYNGEE. Written as DNA, the CDR3 is TGTGCCAGCAACCCGGTTGTTTCAGTAAACACTGAAGCTTTCTTT. This sequence encodes CASNPVVSVNTEAFF.

The genes are TRBV6-1 and TRBJ2-7; possible D gene TRBD2, 6 bases. The V gene lost 2 bases and the J gene lost 7 bases, with 12 bases spanning the gap. CDR1 is MNHNS and CDR2 is SASEGT in the germline V gene. This CDR3 region has 13 residues. CDR3 nucleotide sequence: TGTGCCAGCAGTGAACGGCCGGCGGGGGAGCAGTACGTC. Its translation: CASSERPAGEQYV.

The V and J genes are TRBV5-5 and TRBJ1-5; D gene unclear. Trimming removed 0 bases at V and 9 bases at J, with 10 bases between. This CDR3 has 13 amino acids. Germline values: CDR1 SGHKS, CDR2 YYEKEE (reference sequence). The CDR3 here is CASSLELEGPQHF. The DNA for the CDR3 is TGTGCCAGCAGCTTGGAACTGGAGGGGCCCCAGCATTTT.

This clone was seen a single time. The J gene is TRBJ2-7, the V gene TRBV24-1; D possibly corresponds to TRBD2 (7 bases). The V gene's germline CDR1 is KGHDR and CDR2 SFDVKD. Trimming pared 0 bases from V and 2 bases from J, leaving 10 bases between. The CDR3 runs 15 residues. The CDR3 region has the DNA TGTGCCACCAGTGATTTGGCGGGGGCCCCCTACGAGCAGTACGTC. Protein sequence: CATSDLAGAPYEQYV.

This sequence joins TRBV28 and TRBJ2-2; D may be TRBD1 (5 bases). V was pared by 7 bases and J by 0 bases, with 12 bases between. CDR1 and CDR2 from the germline V gene are MDHEN and SYDVKM. This CDR3 region has 15 residues. CDR3 sequence: CASTLVQANTGELFF. In DNA, the CDR3 is TGTGCCAGCACTCTGGTACAGGCGAACACCGGGGAGCTGTTTTTT.

The J gene is TRBJ2-2, the V gene TRBV27; D possibly corresponds to TRBD2 (7 bases). This CDR3 is 16 amino acids long. Trimming took 6 bases from V and 4 from J, leaving 18 bases between them. Germline V gene data show CDR1 as MNHEY and CDR2 as SMNVEV (reference sequence). CDR3 loop: CASSWVGGDGTGELFF. CDR3 DNA: TGTGCCAGCAGCTGGGTAGGGGGGGATGGCACCGGGGAGCTGTTTTTT.

The chain links TRBV6-5 to TRBJ1-6, with D perhaps TRBD1 (6 bases). Trimming cost V 0 bases and J 8 bases, with 14 bases left between them. Germline CDR1 and CDR2: MNHEY and SVGAGI. There are 16 residues in the CDR3. CDR3 nucleotides: TGTGCCAGCAGTTACTCGAGGGGGTGGCGGGATTCACCCCTCCACTTT. This gives the protein CASSYSRGWRDSPLHF.

The chain links TRBV23-1 to TRBJ1-5, with D uncertain. TRBV23-1 is an ORF, and what it does is uncertain. The V end lost 4 bases, the J end lost 2 bases, and 12 bases lay between the germline ends. CDR3 length: 15 amino acids. The CDR3 sequence: CASSPKVNGNQPQHF. The CDR3 DNA reads TGCGCCAGCAGTCCCAAAGTCAATGGCAATCAGCCCCAGCATTTT.

This chain connects TRBV9 to TRBJ1-4, with D possibly TRBD1 on 5 matching bases. The CDR3 covers 16 residues. Germline lookup yields CDR1 SGDLS and CDR2 YYNGEE. V was pared by 0 bases and J by 7 bases, with 16 bases between. This chain's CDR3 is CASSVGSSGIGEKLFF. For the CDR3, the DNA is TGTGCCAGCAGCGTAGGTTCCTCAGGGATCGGTGAAAAACTGTTTTTT.

DNA for the CDR3: TGCGCCAGCAGCCAAGATTCGCTTCCTGGGGCCAACGTCCTGACTTTC. As protein: CASSQDSLPGANVLTF. The V call is TRBV4-1, the J call TRBJ2-6, with no clear D. The CDR3 loop spans 16 amino acids. V gave up 0 bases and J gave up 2 bases, with 8 bases separating them. The germline V gene encodes CDR1 MGHRA and CDR2 YSYEKL.

The chain links TRBV27 to TRBJ1-2; D is undetermined. The V and J ends lost 2 bases and 4 bases respectively, with 11 bases between them. The CDR3 is 14 amino acids. Germline assignment: CDR1 MNHEY and CDR2 SMNVEV (reference sequence). CDR3 sequence (DNA): TGTGCCAGCAGTTTAGGGCCATGGGTCTATGGCTACACCTTC. Its protein is CASSLGPWVYGYTF.